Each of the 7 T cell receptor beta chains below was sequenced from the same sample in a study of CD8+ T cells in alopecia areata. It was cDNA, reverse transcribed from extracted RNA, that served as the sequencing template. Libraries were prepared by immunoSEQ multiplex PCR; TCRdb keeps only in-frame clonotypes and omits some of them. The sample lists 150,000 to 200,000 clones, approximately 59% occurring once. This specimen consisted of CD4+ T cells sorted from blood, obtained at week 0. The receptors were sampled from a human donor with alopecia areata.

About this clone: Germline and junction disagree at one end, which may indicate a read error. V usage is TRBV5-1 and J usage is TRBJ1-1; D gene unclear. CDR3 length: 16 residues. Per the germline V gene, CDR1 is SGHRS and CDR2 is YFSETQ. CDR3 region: CASSLVSNRLKTEAFF. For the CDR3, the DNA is TGCGCCAGCAGCTTGGTGTCTAATAGGTTGAAAACTGAAGCTTTCTTT. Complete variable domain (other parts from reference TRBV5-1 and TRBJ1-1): KAGVTQTPRYLIKTRGQQVTLSCSPISGHRSVSWYQQTPGQGLQFLFEYFSETQRNKGNFPGRFSGRQFSNSRSEMNVSTLELGDSALYLCASSLVSNRLKTEAFFGQGTRLTVV.

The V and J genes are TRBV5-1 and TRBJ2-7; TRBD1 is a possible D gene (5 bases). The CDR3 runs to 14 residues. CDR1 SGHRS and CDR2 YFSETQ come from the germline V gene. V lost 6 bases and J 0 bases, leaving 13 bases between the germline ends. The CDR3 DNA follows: TGCGCCAGCAATCCCCCAGGGCACTCCTACGAGCAGTACTTC. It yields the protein CASNPPGHSYEQYF.

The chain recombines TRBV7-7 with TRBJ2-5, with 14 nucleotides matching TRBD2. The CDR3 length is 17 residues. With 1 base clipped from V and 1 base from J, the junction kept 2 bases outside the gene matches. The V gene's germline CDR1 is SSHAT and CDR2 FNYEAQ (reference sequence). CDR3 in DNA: TGTGCCAGCAGCTTAGGAGGGACTAGCGGGGGCCAAGAGACCCAGTACTTC. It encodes CASSLGGTSGGQETQYF.

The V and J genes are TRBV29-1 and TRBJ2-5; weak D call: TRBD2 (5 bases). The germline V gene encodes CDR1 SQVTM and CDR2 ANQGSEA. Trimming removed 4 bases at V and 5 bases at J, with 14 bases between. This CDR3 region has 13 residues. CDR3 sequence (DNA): TGCAGCGTTGTTTCTCCCACGGGGGAGACCCAGTACTTC. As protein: CSVVSPTGETQYF.

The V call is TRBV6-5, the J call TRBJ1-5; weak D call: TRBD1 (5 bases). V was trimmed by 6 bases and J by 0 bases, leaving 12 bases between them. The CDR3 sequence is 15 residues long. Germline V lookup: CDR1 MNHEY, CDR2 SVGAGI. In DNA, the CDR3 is TGTGCCAGCAGCACAGGACTGATTAGCAATCAGCCCCAGCATTTT. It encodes CASSTGLISNQPQHF.

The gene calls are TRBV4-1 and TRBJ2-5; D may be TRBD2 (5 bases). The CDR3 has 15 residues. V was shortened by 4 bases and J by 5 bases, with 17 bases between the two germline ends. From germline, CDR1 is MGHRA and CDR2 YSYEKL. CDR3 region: CASSPGRGSVETQYF. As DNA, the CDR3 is TGCGCCAGCAGCCCTGGACGGGGTTCGGTGGAGACCCAGTACTTC.

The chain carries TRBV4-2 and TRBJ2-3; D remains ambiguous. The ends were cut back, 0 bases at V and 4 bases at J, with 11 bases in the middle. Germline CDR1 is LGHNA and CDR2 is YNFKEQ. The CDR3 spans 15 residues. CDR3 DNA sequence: TGTGCCAGCAGCCAAGATTGGAGAAGAGCAGATACGCAGTATTTT. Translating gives CASSQDWRRADTQYF.